This T cell receptor (beta chain) was sequenced in a study of blood T cells in healthy people across ages. The authors ran a second PCR of 7 to 11 cycles using a sample-barcoded 5' primer and a J-beta primer mix. TCRdb recomputed calls from the 5' RACE reads with MiXCR, one row per CDR3 protein. This table holds 1.5 million to 2 million distinct CDR3 sequences, around 40% found once. Specimen: blood. The receptor was derived from a human donor in good health.

CDR3 coding DNA: TGTGCCAGCAGCCAACGGGGGGGCGGGTACCAAGAGACCCAGTTCTTC. This gives the protein CASSQRGGGYQETQFF. The V call is TRBV4-2, the J call TRBJ2-5, with 8 bases aligning to TRBD2. The assigned J gene may be wrong: the sequence end matches TRBJ2-1 better. The CDR3 loop spans 16 amino acids. Germline CDR1 and CDR2: LGHNA and YNFKEQ.